The clone carrying this T cell receptor (beta chain) was detected ten times or more. As yet, its antigen is unknown. Other nucleotide sequences in the sample specify the same CDR3. TCRdb reassembled clones from the PCR reads with MiXCR. The top ten clones hold about 7% of a sample with about 34,000 clones, about a sixth of them seen once. Germline CDR1 ENHRY, CDR2 SYGVKD. The CDR3 runs to 14 residues. Unmatched junction bases numbered 6, after V lost 7 bases and J lost 3 bases. This entry belongs to a study of metastatic and nonmetastatic thyroid tumors. Thyroid surgery had not been preceded by any treatment in any patient. General observations from the study: In blood and tumor, TCR beta diversity was reportedly significantly higher in malignant thyroid tumors than in benign nodules.

The sample comprised blood. The chain uses TRBV10-3 and TRBJ1-5; TRBD1 matches 7 bases. This sequence was found in a female donor with papillary thyroid cancer or a benign thyroid nodule (not recorded which). Some clones in this sample may be carry-over from other donors' samples. The CDR3 here is CAINSGTDNQPQHF. The CDR3 DNA follows: TGTGCCATCAATTCTGGGACAGACAATCAGCCCCAGCATTTT.